These 30 T cell receptor beta chains originate from one sample sequenced in a study of blood T cell repertoires in COVID-19. Clones were read by immunoSEQ multiplex PCR, and TCRdb kept only the in-frame ones, dropping some. The sample consists of 150,000 to 200,000 clones, about 88% of them appearing once. Sequenced sample: peripheral blood. These receptors were collected from a man aged 35-49 years with active or convalescent COVID-19.

This chain joins TRBV5-4 and TRBJ2-7, with 8 bases that match TRBD2. The ends lost 5 bases at V and 3 bases at J; junction bases unmatched: 4. The germline gives CDR1 SGHNT, CDR2 YYREEE (reference sequence). The CDR3 totals 13 residues. The CDR3 sequence: CASRGLAGYEQYF. The CDR3 DNA reads TGTGCCAGCAGGGGGCTAGCGGGCTACGAGCAGTACTTC.

CDR3 nucleotides: TGTGCCAGCAGACCCCAGGGACTTGGAAACACCATATATTTT. Encoded protein: CASRPQGLGNTIYF. The J gene is TRBJ1-3, the V gene TRBV2, with D perhaps matching TRBD1 (5 bases). Trimming took off 6 bases at V and 3 bases at J, with 12 bases between the two ends. The CDR3 is 14 residues long. CDR1 is SNHLY, CDR2 FYNNEI, per germline.

The chain joins TRBV28 to TRBJ1-5; perhaps TRBD1 as D (5 bases). The CDR3 runs 14 residues. Trimming shortened V by 6 bases and J by 1 base, and 10 bases separated the two germline ends. Germline V gene lookup returns CDR1 MDHEN and CDR2 SYDVKM. The DNA for the CDR3 is TGTGCCAGCAGCCAGGGTGGGAGCAATCAGCCCCAGCATTTT. It specifies CASSQGGSNQPQHF.

A single count supports this clone. The chain carries TRBV27 and TRBJ2-7; D remains unclear. CDR3 size: 13 residues. Deletions cut 2 bases from V and 1 base from J, with 6 bases between. The germline V gene has CDR1 MNHEY and CDR2 SMNVEV (reference sequence). In DNA form, the CDR3 reads TGTGCCAGCAGTTTAGGCCCTTCCTACGAGCAGTACTTC. This sequence encodes CASSLGPSYEQYF.

Only one count was recorded for this clone. The chain uses TRBV19 and TRBJ1-6, with 9 bases identical to TRBD1. The germline V gene has CDR1 LNHDA and CDR2 SQIVND (reference sequence). V lost 10 bases and J lost 7; bases outside the gene matches: 17. The CDR3 covers 17 residues. The CDR3 sequence is CATKPGQGVIWNSPLHF. The DNA of the CDR3 is TGTGCCACCAAACCGGGACAGGGCGTTATATGGAATTCACCCCTCCACTTT.

The chain recombines TRBV5-1 with TRBJ1-4; 8 nucleotides line up with TRBD1. The length of the CDR3 is 15 residues. Trimming at V came to 3 bases and at J to 8 bases, leaving 9 bases not matched to a gene. Germline CDR1 and CDR2: SGHRS and YFSETQ. CDR3 DNA: TGCGCCAGCAGCTCTCTCGGACAGGGTGGCGAAAAACTGTTTTTT. It yields the protein CASSSLGQGGEKLFF.

This chain uses TRBV10-3 with TRBJ2-3, with D uncertain. V dropped 10 bases and J dropped 0 bases, with 8 bases sitting between them. Germline lookup yields CDR1 ENHRY and CDR2 SYGVKD. The CDR3 loop spans 12 amino acids. DNA of the CDR3: TGTGCCACAGGAACTAGCACAGATACGCAGTATTTT. Residues: CATGTSTDTQYF.

DNA for the CDR3: TGTGCCAGCAGCGGAGTGGTCCTGACAGGGCCAAATTCACCCCTCCACTTT. Its translation: CASSGVVLTGPNSPLHF. V and J are TRBV7-9 and TRBJ1-6; 7 bases fit TRBD1. After removal of 5 bases from V and 7 bases from J, the junction contained 14 bases not matched to a gene. Per germline, CDR1 SEHNR and CDR2 FQNEAQ (reference sequence). This CDR3 contains 17 residues. The full variable domain, completed using reference TRBV7-9 and TRBJ1-6, is DTGVSQNPRHKITKRGQNVTFRCDPISEHNRLYWYRQTLGQGPEFLTYFQNEAQLEKSRLLSDRFSAERPKGSFSTLEIQRTEQGDSAMYLCASSGVVLTGPNSPLHFGNGTRLTVT.

This rearrangement joins TRBV12-5 to TRBJ1-3; no firm D call. This CDR3 has 15 residues. The V and J ends lost 6 bases and 4 bases respectively, with 16 bases between them. The germline V gene has CDR1 LGHNT and CDR2 FRNRAP. CDR3 DNA: TGTGCTAGTGGCCCCCCCCCGGGGTTGGGAAACACCATATATTTT. This codes for CASGPPPGLGNTIYF.

The rearrangement uses TRBV18 and TRBJ2-7, with 9 bases identical to TRBD1. V was pared by 2 bases and J by 5 bases, with 4 bases of the junction left unmatched. CDR3 length: 14 residues. Germline CDR1 KGHSH, CDR2 LQKENI. In nucleotides, the CDR3 is TGTGCCAGCTCACCAAGGGACAGGGAGCACGAGCAGTACTTC. This gives the protein CASSPRDREHEQYF.

Details on this clone: Other DNA sequences in this sample translate to the same CDR3. The chain is built from TRBV3-1 (or the pseudogene TRBV3-2) and TRBJ2-1; 8 nucleotides align to TRBD1. This CDR3 has 15 residues. V was pared by 4 bases and J by 4 bases, with 6 bases of the junction left unmatched. Germline V gives CDR1 LGHDT, CDR2 YNNKEL (reference sequence). CDR3 loop: CASSPSGQGYNEQFF. The CDR3 DNA reads TGTGCCAGCAGCCCCTCCGGACAGGGTTACAATGAGCAGTTCTTC.

The chain has TRBV30 and TRBJ2-1, with TRBD2 matching over 8 bases. Trimming cost V 0 bases and J 4 bases; bases outside gene matches: 8. Looked up from germline, CDR1 is GTSNPN and CDR2 is SVGIG (reference sequence). The CDR3 length is 16 residues. The CDR3 spells CAWSVLTSGDYNEQFF. CDR3 bases: TGTGCCTGGAGTGTACTAACTAGCGGAGATTACAATGAGCAGTTCTTC. Complete variable domain (other parts from reference TRBV30 and TRBJ2-1): SQTIHQWPATLVQPVGSPLSLECTVEGTSNPNLYWYRQAAGRGLQLLFYSVGIGQISSEVPQNLSASRPQDRQFILSSKKLLLSDSGFYLCAWSVLTSGDYNEQFFGPGTRLTVL.

This chain joins TRBV12-5 and TRBJ2-2; 11 nucleotides agree with TRBD2. With 1 base clipped from V and 4 bases from J, the junction kept 5 bases outside the gene matches. Germline V gives CDR1 LGHNT, CDR2 FRNRAP. The CDR3 is 17 residues long. DNA for the CDR3: TGTGCTAGTGGTTTGGCTTTAGCGGGAGGGCCCACCGGGGAGCTGTTTTTT. Encoded protein: CASGLALAGGPTGELFF.

The chain has TRBV19 and TRBJ2-7, with D perhaps matching TRBD1 (5 bases). CDR3 length: 14 residues. The V gene lost 6 bases and the J gene lost 3 bases, with 15 bases spanning the gap. The germline CDR1 and CDR2 sequences are LNHDA and SQIVND (reference sequence). The CDR3 loop reads CASSMDTSNYEQYF. The CDR3 DNA follows: TGTGCCAGTAGCATGGACACATCTAACTACGAGCAGTACTTC.

J is TRBJ1-1 and V is TRBV5-6; D unresolved. This CDR3 has 14 amino acids. CDR1 is SGHDT and CDR2 is YYEEEE in the germline V gene. Trimming took 0 bases from V and 3 from J, leaving 9 bases between them. The CDR3 reads CASSLVDDYTEAFF. In DNA, the CDR3 is TGTGCCAGCAGCTTGGTCGATGACTACACTGAAGCTTTCTTT.

The chain has TRBV27 and TRBJ2-2; 10 nucleotides match TRBD1. Germline V gives CDR1 MNHEY, CDR2 SMNVEV (reference sequence). With V trimmed by 2 bases and J by 7 bases, 7 bases remained unmatched. The CDR3 totals 16 residues. The CDR3 DNA reads as TGTGCCAGCAGTTTAAGGACAGGGGGACGTAACGGGGAGCTGTTTTTT. It codes for CASSLRTGGRNGELFF.

This chain connects TRBV2 to TRBJ1-1, with D unclear. The CDR3 is made up of 11 amino acids. Germline loops: CDR1 SNHLY, CDR2 FYNNEI. With 8 bases removed from V and 7 bases from J, the gap between germline ends came to 11 bases. In nucleotides, the CDR3 is TGTGCCAGCGGCGAGGTGGATGAAGCTTTCTTT. Translated: CASGEVDEAFF. Complete variable domain (other parts from reference TRBV2 and TRBJ1-1): EPEVTQTPSHQVTQMGQEVILRCVPISNHLYFYWYRQILGQKVEFLVSFYNNEISEKSEIFDDQFSVERPDGSNFTLKIRSTKLEDSAMYFCASGEVDEAFFGQGTRLTVV.

The V gene is TRBV4-1, the J gene TRBJ2-3; TRBD1 aligns across 9 bases. The V segment lost 7 bases and the J segment 6 bases; nucleotides outside the gene matches: 8. The CDR3 runs 14 residues. Germline values: CDR1 MGHRA, CDR2 YSYEKL. The CDR3 bases are TGCGCCAGCACCCTCGACAGGGGGTTGGATACGCAGTATTTT. The encoded protein is CASTLDRGLDTQYF.

This sequence joins TRBV28 and TRBJ2-7; D perhaps matches TRBD1 (5 bases). The germline V gene has CDR1 MDHEN and CDR2 SYDVKM. The CDR3 has 14 residues. V gave up 4 bases and J gave up 6 bases, with 16 bases separating them. The CDR3 is CASSSPGIKAEQYF. DNA of the CDR3: TGTGCCAGCAGTTCTCCAGGGATAAAGGCCGAGCAGTACTTC.

V gene TRBV7-8 combines with J gene TRBJ2-3; 10 bases are shared with TRBD2. The germline V gene encodes CDR1 SGHVS and CDR2 FQNEAQ. This CDR3 spans 17 amino acids. The junction had 9 bases not matched to a gene; V was cut back by 1 base and J by 5 bases. As DNA, the CDR3 is TGTGCCAGCAGCTTAGGCAACTGGGGACTAGCGAAAGATACGCAGTATTTT. Translation: CASSLGNWGLAKDTQYF.

This rearrangement joins TRBV4-3 to TRBJ1-2, with D unclear. Trimming pared 0 bases from V and 8 bases from J, leaving 10 bases between. Germline CDR1 LGHNA, CDR2 YSLEER. This CDR3 is 13 amino acids long. The DNA for the CDR3 is TGCGCCAGCAGCCAAGATGGCCTACAGGGCTACACCTTC. Encoded protein: CASSQDGLQGYTF.

The chain couples TRBV5-1 to TRBJ2-1; 9 positions agree with TRBD1. Per the germline V gene, CDR1 is SGHRS and CDR2 is YFSETQ. J was trimmed by 9 bases and V by 3 bases; bases with no gene match: 10. The CDR3 has 15 residues. The CDR3 protein is CASSSGTGQRGEQFF. The CDR3 coding sequence is TGCGCCAGCAGCTCCGGGACAGGGCAAAGGGGTGAGCAGTTCTTC.

The chain carries TRBV25-1 and TRBJ2-3; 10 bases align to TRBD2. Germline V gene data show CDR1 as MGHDK and CDR2 as SYGVNS. J was trimmed by 4 bases and V by 1 base; bases with no gene match: 5. The CDR3 spans 16 residues. CDR3 nucleotides: TGTGCCAGCAGTGAATTCGCAGCGGGAGGGGCAGATACGCAGTATTTT. The encoded protein is CASSEFAAGGADTQYF.

The chain is built from TRBV5-1 and TRBJ2-5, with D tentatively TRBD2 (7 bases). Trimming removed 0 bases at V and 5 bases at J, with 14 bases between. The CDR3 sequence is 15 residues long. CDR1 SGHRS and CDR2 YFSETQ come from the germline V gene. The CDR3 sequence: CASSLAGGGLETQYF. DNA for the CDR3: TGCGCCAGCAGCTTGGCTGGGGGGGGCCTCGAGACCCAGTACTTC.

The chain is built from TRBV9 and TRBJ2-5; tentative D call: TRBD2 (5 bases). The V gene lost 4 bases and the J gene lost 5 bases, with 18 bases spanning the gap. The CDR3 covers 15 residues. The germline CDR1 and CDR2 sequences are SGDLS and YYNGEE. The CDR3 region is CASSLNSAYGETQYF. CDR3 DNA sequence: TGTGCCAGCAGCTTGAATAGCGCCTACGGTGAGACCCAGTACTTC.

The chain couples TRBV20-1 to TRBJ2-1; 10 nucleotides align to TRBD1. The CDR3 extends over 11 amino acids. The V gene's germline CDR1 is DFQATT and CDR2 SNEGSKA (reference sequence). In nucleotides, the CDR3 is TGCAGCGCCGGACAGGGGGATGAGCAGTTCTTC. This translates into CSAGQGDEQFF.

The chain employs TRBV6-6 and TRBJ2-2; the match to TRBD2 covers 9 bases. Germline trimming cut 5 bases from V and 7 bases from J; bases unmatched to any gene: 14. CDR1 is MNHNY and CDR2 is SVGAGI in the germline V gene (reference sequence). The CDR3 runs 17 residues. CDR3 loop: CASSPQPSGLAFGELFF. The CDR3 bases are TGTGCCAGCAGTCCGCAACCCTCGGGACTAGCTTTCGGGGAGCTGTTTTTT.

The chain is built from TRBV29-1 and TRBJ1-1; D call uncertain. With 3 bases removed from V and 5 bases from J, the gap between germline ends came to 4 bases. Germline V gene lookup returns CDR1 SQVTM and CDR2 ANQGSEA. There are 10 residues in the CDR3. The DNA for the CDR3 is TGCAGCGTTGAGCTAACTGAAGCTTTCTTT. Amino acids: CSVELTEAFF. The variable domain in full, completed from reference TRBV29-1 and TRBJ1-1, reads SAVISQKPSRDICQRGTSLTIQCQVDSQVTMMFWYRQQPGQSLTLIATANQGSEATYESGFVIDKFPISRPNLTFSTLTVSNMSPEDSSIYLCSVELTEAFFGQGTRLTVV.

The rearrangement links TRBV6-5 to TRBJ2-1, with 13 bases identical to TRBD2. The CDR3 loop spans 15 amino acids. J lost 8 bases, V lost 5 bases, and 6 bases had no gene match. Germline V gives CDR1 MNHEY, CDR2 SVGAGI. CDR3 bases: TGTGCCAGCAGTCCCAGGACTAGCGGGAGCCATGAGCAGTTCTTC. Amino acids: CASSPRTSGSHEQFF.

J is TRBJ2-5 and V is TRBV3-1 (or the pseudogene TRBV3-2); 14 nucleotides agree with TRBD2. Looked up from germline, CDR1 is LGHDT and CDR2 is YNNKEL (reference sequence). This CDR3 spans 17 amino acids. Trimming at V came to 6 bases and at J to 4 bases, leaving 10 bases not matched to a gene. CDR3 coding DNA: TGTGCCAGCAGTCCGGGACTAGCGGGAGTGGAGAGAGAGACCCAGTACTTC. Translated, it gives CASSPGLAGVERETQYF.